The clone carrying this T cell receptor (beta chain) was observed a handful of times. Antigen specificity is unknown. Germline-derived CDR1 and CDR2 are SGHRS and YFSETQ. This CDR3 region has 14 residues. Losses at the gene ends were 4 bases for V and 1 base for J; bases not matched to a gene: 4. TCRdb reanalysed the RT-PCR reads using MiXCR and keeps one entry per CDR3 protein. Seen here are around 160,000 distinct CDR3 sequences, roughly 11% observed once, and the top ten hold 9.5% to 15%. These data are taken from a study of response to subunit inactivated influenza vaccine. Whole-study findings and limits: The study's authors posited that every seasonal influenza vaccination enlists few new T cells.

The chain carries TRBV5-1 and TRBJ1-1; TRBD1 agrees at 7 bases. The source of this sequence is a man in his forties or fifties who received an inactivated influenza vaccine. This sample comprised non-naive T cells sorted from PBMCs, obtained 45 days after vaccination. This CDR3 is CASSEQGRNTEAFF. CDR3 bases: TGCGCCAGCAGCGAACAGGGGAGGAACACTGAAGCTTTCTTT.